The clone carrying this TCR beta chain was seen repeatedly, ten times or more. The antigen is not known. The data derive from a study of early T cells in non-severe SARS-CoV-2 infection. On the study more broadly: RNA in bulk from unsorted whole blood was sequenced, and chains were unpaired.

General study findings and limits: A preference for anti-spike CD8 responses marked VDJdb matching, which missed private and CD4 specificities.

Individual cDNA molecules received unique molecular identifiers. TCRdb reprocessed the 5' RACE reads with MiXCR, giving one entry per CDR3 protein. The repertoire has over 60,000 distinct CDR3 sequences, about 9.4% of them found once; the top ten carry about 8.3%. The sequence was obtained from an adult who was a healthcare worker with PCR-confirmed SARS-CoV-2 infection or an uninfected control (not recorded which). The sample was whole blood, taken at baseline.

CDR3 nucleotides: TGCGCCAGCAGCCAAGGACCTAGGGGGAGTAATGAGCAGTTCTTC. This sequence encodes CASSQGPRGSNEQFF. This rearrangement joins TRBV4-1 to TRBJ2-1, with D maybe TRBD1 (6 bases). This CDR3 has 15 amino acids. Germline V lookup: CDR1 MGHRA, CDR2 YSYEKL. V dropped 1 base and J dropped 7 bases, with 14 bases sitting between them.